This T cell receptor (beta chain) was identified during a study of T cells in Graves' hyperthyroidism and ophthalmopathy. With duration under 3 months, ophthalmopathy was active: Clinical Activity Score at least 3, NOSPECS at least 4. Uncontrolled infections, other autoimmune diseases, pregnancy or lactation led to exclusion of patients. Germline values: CDR1 MNHNS, CDR2 SASEGT. The germline V and J ends were trimmed by 6 bases and 2 bases, with 13 bases remaining between them. The CDR3 contains 14 residues. Many counts were recorded for this clonotype. TCR beta CDR3 regions were amplified from RNA. The TCR CDR3 was amplified in a first-round RT-PCR using the HTBI primer set. MiXCR, applied by TCRdb to the multiplex PCR reads, yields one record per CDR3 protein. The sample lists about 640,000 distinct CDR3 sequences, roughly 20% seen once, with over 30% in the top ten.

The receptor was isolated from a young man with Graves' ophthalmopathy. The material sequenced was blood. This rearrangement joins TRBV6-1 to TRBJ2-5; D gene ambiguous. This CDR3 is CASSLGPRQETQYF. DNA of the CDR3: TGTGCCAGCAGCCTCGGACCAAGACAAGAGACCCAGTACTTC.